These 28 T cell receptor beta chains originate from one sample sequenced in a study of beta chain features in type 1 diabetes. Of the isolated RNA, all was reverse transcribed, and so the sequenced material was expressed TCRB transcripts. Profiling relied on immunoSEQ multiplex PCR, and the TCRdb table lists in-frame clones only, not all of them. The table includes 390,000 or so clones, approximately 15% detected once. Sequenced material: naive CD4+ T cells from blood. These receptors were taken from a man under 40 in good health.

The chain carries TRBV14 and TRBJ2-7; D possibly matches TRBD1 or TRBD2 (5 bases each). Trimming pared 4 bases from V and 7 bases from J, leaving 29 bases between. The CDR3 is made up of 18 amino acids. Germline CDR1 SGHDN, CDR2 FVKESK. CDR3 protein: CASSRTPTRAERDVEQYF. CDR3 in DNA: TGTGCCAGCAGCCGGACACCAACGCGGGCAGAGAGGGATGTGGAGCAGTACTTC.

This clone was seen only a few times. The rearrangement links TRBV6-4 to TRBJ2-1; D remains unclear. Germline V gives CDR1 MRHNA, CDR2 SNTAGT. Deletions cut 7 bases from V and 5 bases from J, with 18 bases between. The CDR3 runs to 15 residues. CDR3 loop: CASKAEDGSNNEQFF. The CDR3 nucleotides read TGTGCCAGCAAAGCCGAGGACGGATCGAACAATGAGCAGTTCTTC.

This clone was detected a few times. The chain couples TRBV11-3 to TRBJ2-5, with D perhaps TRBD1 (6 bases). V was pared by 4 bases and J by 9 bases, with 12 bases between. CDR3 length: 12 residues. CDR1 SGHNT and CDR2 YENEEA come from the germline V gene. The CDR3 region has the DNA TGTGCCAGCAGCTCCCGGGACATTGCCCAGTACTTC. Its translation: CASSSRDIAQYF.

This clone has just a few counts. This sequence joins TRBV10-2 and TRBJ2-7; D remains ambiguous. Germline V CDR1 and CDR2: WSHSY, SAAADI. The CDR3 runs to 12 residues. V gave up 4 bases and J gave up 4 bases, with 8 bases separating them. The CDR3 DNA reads TGCGCCAGCAGTGTCTCTGAGTACGAGCAGTACTTC. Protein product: CASSVSEYEQYF.

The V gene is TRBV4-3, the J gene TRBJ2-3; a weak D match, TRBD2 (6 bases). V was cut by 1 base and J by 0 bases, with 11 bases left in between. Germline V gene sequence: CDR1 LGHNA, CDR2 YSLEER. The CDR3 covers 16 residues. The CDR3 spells CASSQGGSGSTDTQYF. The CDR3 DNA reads TGCGCCAGCAGCCAAGGGGGTAGCGGAAGCACAGATACGCAGTATTTT.

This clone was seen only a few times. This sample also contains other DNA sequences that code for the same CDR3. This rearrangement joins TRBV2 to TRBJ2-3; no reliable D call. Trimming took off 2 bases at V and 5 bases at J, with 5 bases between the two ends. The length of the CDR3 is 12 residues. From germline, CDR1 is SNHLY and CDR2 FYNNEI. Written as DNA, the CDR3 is TGTGCCAGCAGTGAATTGATAGATACGCAGTATTTT. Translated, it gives CASSELIDTQYF.

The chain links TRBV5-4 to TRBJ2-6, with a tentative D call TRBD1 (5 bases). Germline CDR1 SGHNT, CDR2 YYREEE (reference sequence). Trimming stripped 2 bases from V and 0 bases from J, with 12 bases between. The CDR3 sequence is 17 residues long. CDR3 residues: CASSLTGPGSGANVLTF. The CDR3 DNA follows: TGTGCCAGCAGCTTAACAGGACCGGGCTCTGGGGCCAACGTCCTGACTTTC.

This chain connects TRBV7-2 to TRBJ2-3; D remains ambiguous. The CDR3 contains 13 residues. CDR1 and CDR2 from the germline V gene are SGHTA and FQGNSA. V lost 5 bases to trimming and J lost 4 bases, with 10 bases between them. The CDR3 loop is CASSPQNSDTQYF. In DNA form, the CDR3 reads TGTGCCAGCAGCCCACAGAATTCAGATACGCAGTATTTT.

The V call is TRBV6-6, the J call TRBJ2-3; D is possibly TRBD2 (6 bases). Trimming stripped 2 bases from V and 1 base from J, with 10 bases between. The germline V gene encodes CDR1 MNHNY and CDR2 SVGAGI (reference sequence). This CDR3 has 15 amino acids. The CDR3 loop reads CASSYLASGTDTQYF. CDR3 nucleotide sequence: TGTGCCAGCAGTTACCTCGCTAGCGGCACAGATACGCAGTATTTT.

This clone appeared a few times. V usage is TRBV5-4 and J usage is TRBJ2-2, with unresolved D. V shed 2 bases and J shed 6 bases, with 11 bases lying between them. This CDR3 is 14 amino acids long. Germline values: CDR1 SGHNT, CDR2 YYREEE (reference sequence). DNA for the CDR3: TGTGCCAGCAGCTTCCCGGGTTTCCCCGGGGAGCTGTTTTTT. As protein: CASSFPGFPGELFF.

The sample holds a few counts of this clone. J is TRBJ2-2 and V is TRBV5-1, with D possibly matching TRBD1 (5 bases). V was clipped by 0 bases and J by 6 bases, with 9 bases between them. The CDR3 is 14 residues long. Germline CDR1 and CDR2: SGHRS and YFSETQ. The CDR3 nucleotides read TGCGCCAGCAGCTTGGCGACACAGGCCGGGGAGCTGTTTTTT. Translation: CASSLATQAGELFF.

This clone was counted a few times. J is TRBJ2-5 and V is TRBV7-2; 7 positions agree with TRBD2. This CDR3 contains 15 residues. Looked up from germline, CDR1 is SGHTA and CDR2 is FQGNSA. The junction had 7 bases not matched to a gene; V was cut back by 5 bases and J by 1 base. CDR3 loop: CASSPYSGFQETQYF. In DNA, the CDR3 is TGTGCCAGCAGCCCGTATAGCGGGTTCCAAGAGACCCAGTACTTC.

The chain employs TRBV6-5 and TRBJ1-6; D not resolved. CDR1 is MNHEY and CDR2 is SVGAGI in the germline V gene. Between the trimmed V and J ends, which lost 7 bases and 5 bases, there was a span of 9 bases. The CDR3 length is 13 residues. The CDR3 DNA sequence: TGTGCCAGCATGAAAGAGAATAATTCACCCCTCCACTTT. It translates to CASMKENNSPLHF.

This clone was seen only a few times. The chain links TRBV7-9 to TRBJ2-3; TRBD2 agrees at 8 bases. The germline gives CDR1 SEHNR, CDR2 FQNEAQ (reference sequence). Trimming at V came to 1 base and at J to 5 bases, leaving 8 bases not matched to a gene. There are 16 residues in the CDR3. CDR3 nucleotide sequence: TGTGCCAGCAGCTTAGGGAACAGCGGGAGTGGAGATACGCAGTATTTT. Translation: CASSLGNSGSGDTQYF.

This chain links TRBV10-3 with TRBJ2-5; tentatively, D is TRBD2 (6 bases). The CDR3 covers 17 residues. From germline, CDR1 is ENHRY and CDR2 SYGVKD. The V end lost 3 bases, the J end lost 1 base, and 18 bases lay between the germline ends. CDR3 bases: TGTGCCATCAGTGACGGTATTCAGGCGGGGTCCCAAGAGACCCAGTACTTC. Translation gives CAISDGIQAGSQETQYF.

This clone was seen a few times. The CDR3 is CASSEYNLGGLYNSPLHF. The CDR3 DNA sequence: TGTGCCAGCAGCGAGTATAATTTGGGAGGGCTCTATAATTCACCCCTCCACTTT. This rearrangement joins TRBV9 to TRBJ1-6; no definite D call. CDR1 and CDR2 from the germline V gene are SGDLS and YYNGEE. This CDR3 region has 18 residues. Trimming removed 3 bases at V and 3 bases at J, with 19 bases between.

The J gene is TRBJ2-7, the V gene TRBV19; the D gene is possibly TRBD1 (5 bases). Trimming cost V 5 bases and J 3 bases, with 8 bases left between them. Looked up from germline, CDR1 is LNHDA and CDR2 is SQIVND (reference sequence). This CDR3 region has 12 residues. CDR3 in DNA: TGTGCCAGTAGTTCGACAGTCTACGAGCAGTACTTC. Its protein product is CASSSTVYEQYF. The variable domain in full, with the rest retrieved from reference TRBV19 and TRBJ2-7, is DGGITQSPKYLFRKEGQNVTLSCEQNLNHDAMYWYRQDPGQGLRLIYYSQIVNDFQKGDIAEGYSVSREKKESFPLTVTSAQKNPTAFYLCASSSTVYEQYFGPGTRLTVT.

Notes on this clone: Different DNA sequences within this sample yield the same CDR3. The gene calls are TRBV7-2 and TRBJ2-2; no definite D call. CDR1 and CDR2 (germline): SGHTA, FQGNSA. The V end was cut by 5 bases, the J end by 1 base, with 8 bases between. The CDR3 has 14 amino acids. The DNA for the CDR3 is TGTGCCAGCAGCCTGAACTGGAACACCGGGGAGCTGTTTTTT. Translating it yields CASSLNWNTGELFF.

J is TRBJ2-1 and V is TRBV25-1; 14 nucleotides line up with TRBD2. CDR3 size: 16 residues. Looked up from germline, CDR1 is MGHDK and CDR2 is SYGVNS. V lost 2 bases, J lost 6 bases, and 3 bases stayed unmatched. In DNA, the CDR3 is TGTGCCAGCAGTGAACGACTAGCGGGGGGGCTCAATGAGCAGTTCTTC. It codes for CASSERLAGGLNEQFF.

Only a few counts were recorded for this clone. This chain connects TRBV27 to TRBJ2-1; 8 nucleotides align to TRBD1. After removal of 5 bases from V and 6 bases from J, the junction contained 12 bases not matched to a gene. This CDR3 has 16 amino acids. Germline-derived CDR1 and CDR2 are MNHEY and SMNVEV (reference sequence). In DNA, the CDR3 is TGTGCCAGCAGTCCACAAGCAGGGGGCCGCGGCAATGAGCAGTTCTTC. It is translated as CASSPQAGGRGNEQFF.

DNA for the CDR3: TGTGCCAGCAGTTTCACAGGGGTTGGCTACACCTTC. This encodes CASSFTGVGYTF. The chain has TRBV6-6 and TRBJ1-2; 7 bases align to TRBD1. Germline V gene sequence: CDR1 MNHNY, CDR2 SVGAGI (reference sequence). Trimming took 4 bases from V and 7 from J; bases not matched to a gene: 3. This CDR3 has 12 amino acids.

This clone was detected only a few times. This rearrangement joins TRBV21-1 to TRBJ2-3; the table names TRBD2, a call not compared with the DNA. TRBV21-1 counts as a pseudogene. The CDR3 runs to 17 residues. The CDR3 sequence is CASSSRRTSGVADTQYF. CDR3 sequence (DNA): TGTGCCAGCAGCTCCCGCCGGACTAGCGGAGTAGCAGATACGCAGTATTTT.

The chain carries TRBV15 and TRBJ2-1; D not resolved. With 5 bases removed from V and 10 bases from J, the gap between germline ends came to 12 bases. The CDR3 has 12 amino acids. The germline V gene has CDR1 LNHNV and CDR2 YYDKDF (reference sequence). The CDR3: CATSQRHGEQFF. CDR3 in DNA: TGTGCCACCAGCCAACGTCACGGGGAGCAGTTCTTC.

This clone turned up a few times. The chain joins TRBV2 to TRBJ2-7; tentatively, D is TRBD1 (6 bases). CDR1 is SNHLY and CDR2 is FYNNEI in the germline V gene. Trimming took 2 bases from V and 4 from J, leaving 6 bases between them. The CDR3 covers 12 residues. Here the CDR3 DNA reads TGTGCCAGCAGTGAACAGGGGTACGAGCAGTACGTC. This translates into CASSEQGYEQYV.

The CDR3 sequence is CASSQDAGSNTGELFF. In nucleotides, the CDR3 is TGCGCCAGCAGCCAAGATGCAGGGTCGAACACCGGGGAGCTGTTTTTT. This chain links TRBV4-3 with TRBJ2-2; a possible D gene is TRBD1 (5 bases). Germline V gene lookup returns CDR1 LGHNA and CDR2 YSLEER. There are 16 residues in the CDR3. Trimming stripped 0 bases from V and 0 bases from J, with 8 bases between.

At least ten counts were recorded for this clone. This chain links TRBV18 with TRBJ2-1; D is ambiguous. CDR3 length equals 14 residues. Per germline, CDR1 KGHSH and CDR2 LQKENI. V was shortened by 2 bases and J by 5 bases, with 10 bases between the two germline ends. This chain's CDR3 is CASSPNTQNNEQFF. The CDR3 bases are TGTGCCAGCTCACCAAATACACAAAACAATGAGCAGTTCTTC.

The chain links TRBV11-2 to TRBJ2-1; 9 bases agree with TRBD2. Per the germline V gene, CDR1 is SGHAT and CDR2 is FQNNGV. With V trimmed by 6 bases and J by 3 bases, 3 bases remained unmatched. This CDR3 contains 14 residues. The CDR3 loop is CASSPAGGYNEQFF. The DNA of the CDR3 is TGTGCCAGCAGTCCAGCGGGGGGCTACAATGAGCAGTTCTTC.

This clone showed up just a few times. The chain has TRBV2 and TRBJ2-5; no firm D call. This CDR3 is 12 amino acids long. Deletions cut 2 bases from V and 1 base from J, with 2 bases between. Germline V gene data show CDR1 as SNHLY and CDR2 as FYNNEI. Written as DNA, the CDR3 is TGTGCCAGCAGTGAAAGCCAAGAGACCCAGTACTTC. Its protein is CASSESQETQYF.